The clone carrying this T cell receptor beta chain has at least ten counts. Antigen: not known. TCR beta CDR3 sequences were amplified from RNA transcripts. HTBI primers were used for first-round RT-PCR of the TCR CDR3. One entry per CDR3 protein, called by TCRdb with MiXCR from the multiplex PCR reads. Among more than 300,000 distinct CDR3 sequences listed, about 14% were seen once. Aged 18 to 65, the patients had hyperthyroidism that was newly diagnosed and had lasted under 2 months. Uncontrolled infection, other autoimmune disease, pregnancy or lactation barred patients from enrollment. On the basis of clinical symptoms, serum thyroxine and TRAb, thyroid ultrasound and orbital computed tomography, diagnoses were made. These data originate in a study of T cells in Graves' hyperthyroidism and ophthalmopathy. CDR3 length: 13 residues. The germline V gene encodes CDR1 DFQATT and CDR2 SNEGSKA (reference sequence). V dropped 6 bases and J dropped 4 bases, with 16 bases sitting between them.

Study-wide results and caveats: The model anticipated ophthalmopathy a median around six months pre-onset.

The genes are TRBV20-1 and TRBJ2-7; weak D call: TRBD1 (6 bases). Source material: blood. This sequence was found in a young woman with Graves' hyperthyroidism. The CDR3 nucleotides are TGCAGTGCGAATCTAGGGACAATTTACGAGCAGTACTTC. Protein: CSANLGTIYEQYF.